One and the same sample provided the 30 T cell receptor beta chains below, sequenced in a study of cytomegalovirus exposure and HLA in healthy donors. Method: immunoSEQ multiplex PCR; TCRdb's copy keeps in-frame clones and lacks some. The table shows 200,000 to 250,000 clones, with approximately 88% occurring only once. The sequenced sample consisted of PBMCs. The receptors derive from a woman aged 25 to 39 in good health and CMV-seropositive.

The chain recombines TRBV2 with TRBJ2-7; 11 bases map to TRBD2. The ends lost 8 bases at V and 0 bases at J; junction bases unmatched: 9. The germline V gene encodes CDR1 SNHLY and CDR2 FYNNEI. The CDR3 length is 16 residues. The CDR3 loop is CASLALAGDSSYEQYF. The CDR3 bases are TGTGCCAGCCTCGCACTAGCGGGGGATAGCTCCTACGAGCAGTACTTC.

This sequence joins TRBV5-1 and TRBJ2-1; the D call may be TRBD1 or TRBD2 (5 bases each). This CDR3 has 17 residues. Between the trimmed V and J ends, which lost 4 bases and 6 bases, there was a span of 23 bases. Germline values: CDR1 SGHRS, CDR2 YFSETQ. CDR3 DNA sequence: TGCGCCAGCAGCGGGACGGAACTAGTCCCCCTATCCAATGAGCAGTTCTTC. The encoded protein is CASSGTELVPLSNEQFF. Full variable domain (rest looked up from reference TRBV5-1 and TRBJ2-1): KAGVTQTPRYLIKTRGQQVTLSCSPISGHRSVSWYQQTPGQGLQFLFEYFSETQRNKGNFPGRFSGRQFSNSRSEMNVSTLELGDSALYLCASSGTELVPLSNEQFFGPGTRLTVL.

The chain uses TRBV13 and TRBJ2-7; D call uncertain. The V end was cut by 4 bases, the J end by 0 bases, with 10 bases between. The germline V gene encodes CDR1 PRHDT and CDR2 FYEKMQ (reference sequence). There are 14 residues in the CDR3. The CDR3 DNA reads TGTGCCAGCAGCTCCCAGGAAAGCTCCTACGAGCAGTACTTC. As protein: CASSSQESSYEQYF.

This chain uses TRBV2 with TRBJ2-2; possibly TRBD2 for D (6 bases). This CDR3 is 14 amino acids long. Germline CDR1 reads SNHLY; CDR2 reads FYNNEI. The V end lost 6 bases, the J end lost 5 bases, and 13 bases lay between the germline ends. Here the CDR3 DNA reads TGTGCCAGCAGAGAGCTCGGGGGTACCGGGGAGCTGTTTTTT. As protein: CASRELGGTGELFF.

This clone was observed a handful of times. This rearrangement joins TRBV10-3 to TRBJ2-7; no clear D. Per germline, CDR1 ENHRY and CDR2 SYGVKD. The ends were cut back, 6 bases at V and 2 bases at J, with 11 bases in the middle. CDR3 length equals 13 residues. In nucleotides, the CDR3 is TGTGCCATCAGGGCATGGGAAGCCTACGAGCAGTACTTC. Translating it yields CAIRAWEAYEQYF.

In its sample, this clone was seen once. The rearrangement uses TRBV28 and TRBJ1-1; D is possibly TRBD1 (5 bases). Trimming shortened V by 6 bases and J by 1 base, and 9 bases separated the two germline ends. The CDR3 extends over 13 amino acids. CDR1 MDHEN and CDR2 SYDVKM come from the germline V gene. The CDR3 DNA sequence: TGTGCCAGCAGCTTCGGGGCGAACACTGAAGCTTTCTTT. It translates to CASSFGANTEAFF.

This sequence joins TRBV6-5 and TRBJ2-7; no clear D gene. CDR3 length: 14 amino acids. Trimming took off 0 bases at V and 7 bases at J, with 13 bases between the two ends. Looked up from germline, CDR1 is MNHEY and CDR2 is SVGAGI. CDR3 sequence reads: CASSYSYTTWEQYF. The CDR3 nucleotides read TGTGCCAGCAGTTACTCGTACACTACCTGGGAGCAGTACTTC.

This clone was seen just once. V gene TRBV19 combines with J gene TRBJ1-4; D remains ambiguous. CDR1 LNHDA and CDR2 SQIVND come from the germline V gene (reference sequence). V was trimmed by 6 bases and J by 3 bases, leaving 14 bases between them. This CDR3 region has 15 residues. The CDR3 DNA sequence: TGTGCCAGTAGCCCCCTCACCTGGGCTAATGAAAAACTGTTTTTT. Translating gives CASSPLTWANEKLFF.

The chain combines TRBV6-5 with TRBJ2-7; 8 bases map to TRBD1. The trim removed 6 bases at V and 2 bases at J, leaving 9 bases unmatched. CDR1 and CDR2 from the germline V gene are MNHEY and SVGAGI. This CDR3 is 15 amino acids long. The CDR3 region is CASSQSHRGTYEQYF. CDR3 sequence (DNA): TGTGCCAGCAGCCAAAGCCACAGGGGGACCTACGAGCAGTACTTC.

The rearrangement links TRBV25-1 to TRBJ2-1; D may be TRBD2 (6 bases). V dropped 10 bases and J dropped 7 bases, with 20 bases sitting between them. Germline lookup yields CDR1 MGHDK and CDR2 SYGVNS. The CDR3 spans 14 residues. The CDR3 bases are TGTGCCACCAGATCATCCGGGAGAAAGAATGAGCAGTTCTTC. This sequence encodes CATRSSGRKNEQFF.

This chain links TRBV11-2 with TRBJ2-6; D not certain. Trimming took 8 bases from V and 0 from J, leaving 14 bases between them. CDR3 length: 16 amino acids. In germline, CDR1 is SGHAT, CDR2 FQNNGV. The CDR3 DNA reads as TGTGCCAGCCGTCACCCGTGGAGCTCTGGGGCCAACGTCCTGACTTTC. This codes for CASRHPWSSGANVLTF.

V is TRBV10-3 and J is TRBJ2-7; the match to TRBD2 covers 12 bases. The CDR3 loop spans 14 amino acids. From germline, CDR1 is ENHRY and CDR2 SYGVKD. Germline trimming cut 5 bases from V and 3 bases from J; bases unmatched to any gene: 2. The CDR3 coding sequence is TGTGCCATCAGTTTGACTAGCGGGAGCTACGAGCAGTACTTC. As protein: CAISLTSGSYEQYF.

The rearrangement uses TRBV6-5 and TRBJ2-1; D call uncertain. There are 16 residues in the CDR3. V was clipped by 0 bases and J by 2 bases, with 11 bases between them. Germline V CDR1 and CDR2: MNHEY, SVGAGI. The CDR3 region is CASSYSLRFPYNEQFF. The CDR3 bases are TGTGCCAGCAGTTACTCGCTCCGATTCCCCTACAATGAGCAGTTCTTC.

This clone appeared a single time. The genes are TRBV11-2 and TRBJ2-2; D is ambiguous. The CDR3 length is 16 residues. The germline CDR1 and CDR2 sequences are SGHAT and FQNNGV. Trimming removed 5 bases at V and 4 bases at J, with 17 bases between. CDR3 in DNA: TGTGCCAGCAGCCTTCTCCCCCGGAGTACCACCGGGGAGCTGTTTTTT. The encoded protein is CASSLLPRSTTGELFF.

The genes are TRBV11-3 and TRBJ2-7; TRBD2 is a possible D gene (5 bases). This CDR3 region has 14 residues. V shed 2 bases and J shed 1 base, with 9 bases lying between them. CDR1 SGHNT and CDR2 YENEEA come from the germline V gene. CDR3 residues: CASSLSGLSYEQYF. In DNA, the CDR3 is TGTGCCAGCAGCTTATCGGGGTTATCCTACGAGCAGTACTTC.

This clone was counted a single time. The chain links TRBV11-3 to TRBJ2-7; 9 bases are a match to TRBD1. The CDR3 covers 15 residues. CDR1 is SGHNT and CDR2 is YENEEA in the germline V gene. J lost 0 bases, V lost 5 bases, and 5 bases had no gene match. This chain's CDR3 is CASSLRTGVSYEQYF. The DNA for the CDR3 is TGTGCCAGCAGCCTACGGACAGGGGTCTCCTACGAGCAGTACTTC.

This CDR3 is CASSVDGAGTSGISQYF. The CDR3 bases are TGTGCCAGCAGCGTAGATGGTGCCGGGACTAGCGGGATTTCGCAGTATTTT. This sequence joins TRBV9 and TRBJ2-3; 13 positions agree with TRBD2. Germline trimming cut 0 bases from V and 10 bases from J; bases unmatched to any gene: 11. This CDR3 has 17 amino acids. Germline V gives CDR1 SGDLS, CDR2 YYNGEE.

CDR3 region: CASSLAMGLAGGLEPKNIQYF. The CDR3, as DNA: TGCGCCAGCAGCTTGGCCATGGGACTAGCGGGAGGGCTCGAGCCCAAAAACATTCAGTACTTC. The genes are TRBV5-1 and TRBJ2-4, with 16 positions matching TRBD2. J gave up 2 bases and V 0 bases, and 11 bases lay outside the gene matches. The germline V gene has CDR1 SGHRS and CDR2 YFSETQ. The CDR3 runs to 21 residues.

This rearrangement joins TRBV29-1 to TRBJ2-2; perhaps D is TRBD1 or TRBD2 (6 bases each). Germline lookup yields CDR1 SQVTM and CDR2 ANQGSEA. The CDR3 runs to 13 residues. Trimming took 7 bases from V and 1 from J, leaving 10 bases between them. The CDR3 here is CSAGAGNTGELFF. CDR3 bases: TGCAGCGCGGGGGCAGGGAACACCGGGGAGCTGTTTTTT.

The CDR3 DNA follows: TGTGCCAGCAGCCGGGGACAGATCGAGACCCAGTACTTC. Residues: CASSRGQIETQYF. The rearrangement uses TRBV11-2 and TRBJ2-5; 7 nucleotides align to TRBD1. This CDR3 is 13 amino acids long. Germline-derived CDR1 and CDR2 are SGHAT and FQNNGV. V was pared by 5 bases and J by 5 bases, with 5 bases of the junction left unmatched.

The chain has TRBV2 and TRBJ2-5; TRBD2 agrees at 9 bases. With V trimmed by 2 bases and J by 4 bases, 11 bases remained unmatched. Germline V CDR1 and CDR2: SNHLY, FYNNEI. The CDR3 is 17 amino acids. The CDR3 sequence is CASSELLRWREGETQYF. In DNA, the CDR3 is TGTGCCAGCAGTGAACTTCTCCGGTGGCGGGAGGGAGAGACCCAGTACTTC.

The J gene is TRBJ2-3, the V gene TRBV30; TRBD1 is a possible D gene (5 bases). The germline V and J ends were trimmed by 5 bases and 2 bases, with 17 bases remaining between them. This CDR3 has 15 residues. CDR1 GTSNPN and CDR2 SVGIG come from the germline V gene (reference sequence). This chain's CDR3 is CAWGTLGALTDTQYF. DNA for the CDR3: TGTGCCTGGGGTACTTTAGGGGCCCTCACAGATACGCAGTATTTT.

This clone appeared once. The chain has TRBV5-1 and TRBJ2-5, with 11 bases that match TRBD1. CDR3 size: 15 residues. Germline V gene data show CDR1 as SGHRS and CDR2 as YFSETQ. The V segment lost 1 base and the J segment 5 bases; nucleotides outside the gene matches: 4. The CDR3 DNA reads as TGCGCCAGCAGCTTGATCGGGGACAGGGGGGAGACCCAGTACTTC. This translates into CASSLIGDRGETQYF.

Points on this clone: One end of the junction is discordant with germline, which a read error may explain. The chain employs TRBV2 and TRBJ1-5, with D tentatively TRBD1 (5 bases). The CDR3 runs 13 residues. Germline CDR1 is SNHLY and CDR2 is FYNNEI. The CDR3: CASSEEGYQPQHF. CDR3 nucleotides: TGTGCCAGCAGCGAAGAGGGGTATCAGCCCCAGCATTTT.

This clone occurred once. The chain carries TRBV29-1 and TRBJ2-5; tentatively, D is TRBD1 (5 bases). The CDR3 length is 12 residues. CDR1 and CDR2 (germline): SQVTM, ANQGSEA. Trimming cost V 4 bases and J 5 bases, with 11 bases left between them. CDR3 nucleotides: TGCAGCGTTGGGGCAGGGATGGAGACCCAGTACTTC. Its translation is CSVGAGMETQYF.

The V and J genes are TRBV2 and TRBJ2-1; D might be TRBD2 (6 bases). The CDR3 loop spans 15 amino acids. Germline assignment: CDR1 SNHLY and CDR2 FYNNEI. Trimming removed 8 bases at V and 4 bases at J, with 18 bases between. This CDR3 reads CASVEEGHGYNEQFF. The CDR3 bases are TGTGCCAGCGTGGAGGAGGGCCACGGATACAATGAGCAGTTCTTC.

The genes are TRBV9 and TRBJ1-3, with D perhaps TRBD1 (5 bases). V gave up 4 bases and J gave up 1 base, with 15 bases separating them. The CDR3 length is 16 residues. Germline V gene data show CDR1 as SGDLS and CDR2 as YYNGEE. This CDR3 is CASSLTGGRSGNTIYF. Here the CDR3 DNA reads TGTGCCAGCAGCCTAACGGGGGGTAGGTCTGGAAACACCATATATTTT.

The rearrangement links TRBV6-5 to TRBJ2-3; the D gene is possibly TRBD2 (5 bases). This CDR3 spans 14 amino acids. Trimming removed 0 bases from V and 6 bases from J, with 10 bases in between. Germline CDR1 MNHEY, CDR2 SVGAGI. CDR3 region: CASSYSRGQDTQYF. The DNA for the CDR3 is TGTGCCAGCAGTTACTCGAGAGGGCAGGATACGCAGTATTTT.

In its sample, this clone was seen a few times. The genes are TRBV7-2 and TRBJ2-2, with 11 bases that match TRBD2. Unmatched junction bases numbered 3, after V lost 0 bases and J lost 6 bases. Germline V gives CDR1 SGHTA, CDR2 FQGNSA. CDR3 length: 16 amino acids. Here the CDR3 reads CASSLAVAGGPGELFF. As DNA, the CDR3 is TGTGCCAGCAGCTTAGCGGTAGCGGGAGGGCCCGGGGAGCTGTTTTTT. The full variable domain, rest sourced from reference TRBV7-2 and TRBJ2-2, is GAGVSQSPSNKVTEKGKDVELRCDPISGHTALYWYRQSLGQGLEFLIYFQGNSAPDKSGLPSDRFSAERTGGSVSTLTIQRTQQEDSAVYLCASSLAVAGGPGELFFGEGSRLTVL.

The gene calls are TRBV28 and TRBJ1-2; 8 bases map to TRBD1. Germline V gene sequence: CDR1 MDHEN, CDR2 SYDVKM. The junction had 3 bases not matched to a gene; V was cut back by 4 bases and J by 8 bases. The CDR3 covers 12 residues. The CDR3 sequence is CASSSTGEGYTF. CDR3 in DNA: TGTGCCAGCAGTTCGACAGGGGAAGGCTACACCTTC.